This record covers a single T cell receptor (beta chain). This record comes from a study of Ad26.COV2.S vaccination and SARS-CoV-2 variants. Some clones are missing from TCRdb's copy, which holds only in-frame ones; the method was immunoSEQ multiplex PCR. Here the sample spans 400,000 to 450,000 clones, about nine tenths being singletons. Treatment given: about 20 received Ad26.COV2.S at low or high dose, single or two shots; a few received placebo; per-sample allocation not given. It was on day 63 after the first vaccine or placebo injection that samples were taken. The specimen comprised peripheral blood, sampled in a trial of Ad26.COV2.S vaccine versus placebo. The receptor was isolated from a person aged 18-65 years who received the Ad26.COV2.S COVID-19 vaccine or a placebo.

The CDR3: CASSRHLASTDTQYF. CDR3 DNA sequence: TGTGCCAGCAGCCGACACCTGGCGAGCACAGATACGCAGTATTTT. This chain uses TRBV6-2 or TRBV6-3 with TRBJ2-3; D call uncertain. From germline, CDR1 is MNHEY and CDR2 SVGEGT. Trimming shortened V by 6 bases and J by 0 bases, and 13 bases separated the two germline ends. There are 15 residues in the CDR3.